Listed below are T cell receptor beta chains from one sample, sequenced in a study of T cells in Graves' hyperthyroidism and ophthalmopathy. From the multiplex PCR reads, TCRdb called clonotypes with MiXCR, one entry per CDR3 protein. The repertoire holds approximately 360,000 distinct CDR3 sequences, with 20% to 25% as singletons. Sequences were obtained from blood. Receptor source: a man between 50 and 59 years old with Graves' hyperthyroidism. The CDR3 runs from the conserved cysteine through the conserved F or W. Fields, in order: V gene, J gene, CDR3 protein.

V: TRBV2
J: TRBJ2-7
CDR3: CASSSGRFLSYEQYF

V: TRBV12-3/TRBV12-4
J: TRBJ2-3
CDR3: CASSLQVSDTQYF

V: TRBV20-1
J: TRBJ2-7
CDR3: CSATRATASGRYEQHF

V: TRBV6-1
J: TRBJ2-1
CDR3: CASSRTRTNEQFF

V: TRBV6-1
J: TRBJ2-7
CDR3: CATQTGWMYEQYF

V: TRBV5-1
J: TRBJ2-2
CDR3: CASSSGLPNTGELFF

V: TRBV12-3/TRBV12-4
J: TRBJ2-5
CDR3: CASSFSGVGETQYF

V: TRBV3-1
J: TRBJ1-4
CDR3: CASSPTRDYEKLFF

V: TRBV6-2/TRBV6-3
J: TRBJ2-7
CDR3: CASSQGQGNYEQYF

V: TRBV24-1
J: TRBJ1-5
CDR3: CATSESRTGSNQPQHF

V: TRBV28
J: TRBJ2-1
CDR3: CASRSQPGLGNNEQFF

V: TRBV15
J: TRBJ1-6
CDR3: CATSRQQGSNSPLHF

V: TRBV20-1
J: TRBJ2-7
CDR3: CSALIRDSPYEQYF

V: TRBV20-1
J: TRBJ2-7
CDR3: CSATNRQGSTYEQYF

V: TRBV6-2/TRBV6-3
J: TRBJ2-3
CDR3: CASSSAGTSYTDTQYF

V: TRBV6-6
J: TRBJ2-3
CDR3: CASSYSGGGTDTQYF

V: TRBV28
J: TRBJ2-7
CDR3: CASGRGVGYEQYF

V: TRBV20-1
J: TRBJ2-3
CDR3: CSAPMGAGLLLDTQYF

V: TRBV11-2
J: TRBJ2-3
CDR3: CASSTISASGRHTQYF

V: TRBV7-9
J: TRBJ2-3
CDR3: CASSPTPGDTQYF

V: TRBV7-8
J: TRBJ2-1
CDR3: CASSLAQFNEQFF

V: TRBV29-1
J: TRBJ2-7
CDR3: CSVQGNGYEQYF

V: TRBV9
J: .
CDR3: CASSATGTLNEQYF